The clone carrying this T cell receptor (beta chain) was detected ten times or more. Antigen unknown. Germline V gene data show CDR1 as SGHRS and CDR2 as YFSETQ. The CDR3 consists of 15 residues. V lost 0 bases and J lost 4, with 13 bases in between. This entry comes from a study of CD8 T cells in ankylosing spondylitis. Points from the study as a whole: One TCR beta motif, made up of roughly 8 highly homologous variants, appeared characteristic of ankylosing spondylitis blood. Disease-linked clones were reportedly significantly enriched in matched ankylosing spondylitis synovial fluid. Earlier literature documents some of the motif variants in reactive arthritis synovial fluid and blood. Clones linked to the disease showed a CD8+ phenotype. They occurred at relatively low frequencies in peripheral blood.

The authors made TCR beta libraries by quantitative 5'-RACE with molecular barcodes. TCRdb reanalysed the 5' RACE reads using MiXCR and keeps one entry per CDR3 protein. Here the sample spans about 510,000 distinct CDR3 sequences, approximately 5% being singletons. This receptor was taken from a male donor with ankylosing spondylitis. This chain uses TRBV5-1 with TRBJ1-2; D possibly corresponds to TRBD1 (5 bases). Sequenced sample: blood, either unsorted or a sorted T cell fraction (not recorded which). CDR3 bases: TGCGCCAGCAGCTTGGATTTACCTAGGGGCTATGGCTACACCTTC. Amino acid sequence: CASSLDLPRGYGYTF.